The following is a T cell receptor (beta chain) sequence with its context. The antigen remains unidentified. This CDR3 has 14 amino acids. Germline V CDR1 and CDR2: MNHNY, SVGAGI (reference sequence). Losses at the gene ends were 7 bases for V and 3 bases for J; bases not matched to a gene: 8. The source of the sample is a study of T cells in localized non-small cell lung cancer. The study's findings and limits: Heterogeneity remains possible because sequencing was limited to only one tumor region. T cell clonality was highest in uninvolved adjacent lung, above tumor. Longer survival (overall) was linked to higher T cell density in blood. Adjacent lung had a median 57 of the 100 largest tumor clones.

TCRdb's copy holds only in-frame clones and misses some; the assay was immunoSEQ multiplex PCR. Of about 26,000 clones listed, 91% are singletons. The material sequenced was peripheral blood, taken before any cancer treatment. The sequence was obtained from a female donor of 60 years or more with stage II squamous cell lung carcinoma. The gene calls are TRBV6-6 and TRBJ2-7, with TRBD2 matching over 8 bases. Here the CDR3 reads CASKGLADNYEQYF. In DNA, the CDR3 is TGTGCCAGCAAAGGACTAGCCGATAACTACGAGCAGTACTTC.